This T cell receptor (beta chain) was recorded in a study of blood T cell repertoires in COVID-19. Authors' processing steps: Amplification with reference gene primers provided the estimates of nucleated cell counts. Assay: immunoSEQ multiplex PCR; the TCRdb copy retains only in-frame clones and omits some. Clone size and the V and J calls come from that table; the DNA yielded D and trimming. The table has tens of thousands of clones, 80% seen once. Trimming stripped 4 bases from V and 6 bases from J, with 12 bases between. Germline V lookup: CDR1 MNHEY, CDR2 SVGAGI. The CDR3 spans 13 residues. V is TRBV6-5 and J is TRBJ1-1; D is uncertain. The sample was peripheral blood. The sequence was obtained from a human donor in a cohort sampled during active COVID-19. CDR3 in DNA: TGTGCCAGCAGTTTCCCGGGGAAAGCTGAAGCTTTCTTT. Translated, it gives CASSFPGKAEAFF.